These 23 T cell receptor beta chains were sequenced from one sample in a study of shared clonotypes between healthy human individuals. Profiling relied on immunoSEQ multiplex PCR, and the TCRdb table lists in-frame clones only, not all of them. Among 2.3 million or so clones listed, approximately 95% were seen once. Sequencing was done on a sample of naive CD4+ T cells from PBMCs. Subset in this sample: CD45RA+ positively selected. The receptors here all came from a man aged 18 to 29 in good health. Some clones in this sample may be carry-over from other donors' samples.

This chain links TRBV6-1 with TRBJ2-5, with D hard to call. The V gene's germline CDR1 is MNHNS and CDR2 SASEGT. Trimming cost V 7 bases and J 3 bases, with 6 bases left between them. This CDR3 region has 11 residues. In DNA form, the CDR3 reads TGTGCCAGCACGGCTAAAGAGACCCAGTACTTC. Translating gives CASTAKETQYF.

Comment on this clone: Different DNA sequences within this sample yield the same CDR3. The chain is built from TRBV29-1 and TRBJ2-7; D perhaps matches TRBD1 (7 bases). The V end was cut by 3 bases, the J end by 4 bases, with 10 bases between. CDR1 SQVTM and CDR2 ANQGSEA come from the germline V gene. The CDR3 is 12 residues long. For the CDR3, the DNA is TGCAGCGTTGACCAGGGGGGTTACGAGCAGTACTTC. Translated, it gives CSVDQGGYEQYF.

This clone has a single count. The chain carries TRBV6-5 and TRBJ2-5, with D possibly being TRBD2 (6 bases). Trimming removed 3 bases at V and 3 bases at J, with 14 bases between. This CDR3 spans 15 amino acids. CDR1 is MNHEY and CDR2 is SVGAGI in the germline V gene. The CDR3 reads CASSYSGVKKETQYF. CDR3 sequence (DNA): TGTGCCAGCAGTTATTCGGGGGTCAAGAAAGAGACCCAGTACTTC.

The chain is built from TRBV18 and TRBJ2-1, with 8 bases identical to TRBD2. Looked up from germline, CDR1 is KGHSH and CDR2 is LQKENI. Losses at the gene ends were 3 bases for V and 1 base for J; bases not matched to a gene: 5. CDR3 length: 16 residues. DNA for the CDR3: TGTGCCAGCTCACCCCGGGGGGGTCCGTCCTACAATGAGCAGTTCTTC. Protein: CASSPRGGPSYNEQFF.

About this clone: The same CDR3 also results from other DNA sequences found in this sample. The chain employs TRBV15 and TRBJ1-3; D unresolved. The CDR3 consists of 13 residues. Germline V gene lookup returns CDR1 LNHNV and CDR2 YYDKDF (reference sequence). V was shortened by 3 bases and J by 3 bases, with 6 bases between the two germline ends. This CDR3 is CATSREIGNTIYF. The DNA for the CDR3 is TGTGCCACCAGCAGGGAGATTGGAAACACCATATATTTT.

The chain links TRBV9 to TRBJ2-2, with a weak D call TRBD2 (6 bases). Trimming pared 2 bases from V and 7 bases from J, leaving 9 bases between. This CDR3 has 13 amino acids. Germline-derived CDR1 and CDR2 are SGDLS and YYNGEE. DNA for the CDR3: TGTGCCAGCAGCGTGCCGGAGGGCGGGGAGCTGTTTTTT. This gives the protein CASSVPEGGELFF.

V gene TRBV6-6 combines with J gene TRBJ2-1, with D possibly TRBD2 on 5 matching bases. The CDR3 is made up of 14 amino acids. Germline-derived CDR1 and CDR2 are MNHNY and SVGAGI (reference sequence). V was trimmed by 6 bases and J by 8 bases, leaving 17 bases between them. DNA of the CDR3: TGTGCCAGCAGGTTTGGGAGAGCCTTCCATGAGCAGTTCTTC. This sequence encodes CASRFGRAFHEQFF.

V is TRBV7-9 and J is TRBJ2-3, with D unclear. The CDR3 is made up of 15 amino acids. CDR1 and CDR2 from the germline V gene are SEHNR and FQNEAQ (reference sequence). V lost 2 bases to trimming and J lost 0 bases, with 9 bases between them. CDR3 protein: CASSLSGTSTDTQYF. The CDR3 nucleotides are TGTGCCAGCAGCTTAAGTGGCACTAGCACAGATACGCAGTATTTT.

The chain links TRBV7-9 to TRBJ1-3; D is ambiguous. CDR1 is SEHNR and CDR2 is FQNEAQ in the germline V gene (reference sequence). The CDR3 spans 12 residues. V lost 0 bases to trimming and J lost 11 bases, with 8 bases between them. CDR3 DNA: TGTGCCAGCAGCTTAGCCCAGGAGTCCATATATTTT. Protein product: CASSLAQESIYF.

This clone was seen once. This chain uses TRBV6-1 with TRBJ1-1, with 8 nucleotides matching TRBD1. The CDR3 extends over 15 amino acids. V lost 3 bases and J lost 7; bases outside the gene matches: 10. The germline V gene has CDR1 MNHNS and CDR2 SASEGT. CDR3 DNA: TGTGCCAGCAGTGATGACGCCTTGGGACAGGTTGAAGCTTTCTTT. Its translation is CASSDDALGQVEAFF.

V and J are TRBV28 and TRBJ2-6, with 7 bases aligning to TRBD2. V was pared by 4 bases and J by 0 bases, with 12 bases of the junction left unmatched. Germline CDR1 is MDHEN and CDR2 is SYDVKM. The CDR3 is 19 residues long. In DNA form, the CDR3 reads TGTGCCAGCAGTTCACTAGGCGGCGGGGGATTCTCTGGGGCCAACGTCCTGACTTTC. As protein: CASSSLGGGGFSGANVLTF.

This clone was picked up one time. The same CDR3 also results from other DNA sequences found in this sample. The gene calls are TRBV9 and TRBJ2-1, with a possible D match to TRBD2 (6 bases). Deletions cut 7 bases from V and 5 bases from J, with 10 bases between. Germline V gene sequence: CDR1 SGDLS, CDR2 YYNGEE. The CDR3 contains 12 residues. The CDR3 spells CASSLADNEQFF. CDR3 nucleotides: TGTGCCAGCTCACTAGCAGACAATGAGCAGTTCTTC.

This chain connects TRBV18 to TRBJ2-3; D is unclear. The CDR3 extends over 17 amino acids. V lost 4 bases to trimming and J lost 2 bases, with 19 bases between them. CDR1 and CDR2 from the germline V gene are KGHSH and LQKENI. CDR3: CASSLRRHAPPTDTQYF. The CDR3 DNA follows: TGTGCCAGCTCACTCAGAAGACATGCTCCCCCCACAGATACGCAGTATTTT.

The chain couples TRBV11-2 to TRBJ1-1, with D tentatively TRBD1 (6 bases). Germline V gives CDR1 SGHAT, CDR2 FQNNGV. The CDR3 consists of 14 residues. V was clipped by 4 bases and J by 1 base, with 10 bases between them. The CDR3 DNA sequence: TGTGCCAGCAGCTGGACAGTCCCGAACACTGAAGCTTTCTTT. Encoded protein: CASSWTVPNTEAFF.

The gene calls are TRBV5-5 and TRBJ1-4, with unresolved D. Per the germline V gene, CDR1 is SGHKS and CDR2 is YYEKEE (reference sequence). This CDR3 comprises 16 residues. Deletions cut 4 bases from V and 0 bases from J, with 13 bases between. The CDR3 sequence: CASSPRPQATNEKLFF. For the CDR3, the DNA is TGTGCCAGCAGCCCTCGCCCACAAGCAACTAATGAAAAACTGTTTTTT.

The chain carries TRBV27 and TRBJ2-7, with D tentatively TRBD1 (6 bases). V was cut by 5 bases and J by 3 bases, with 11 bases left in between. In germline, CDR1 is MNHEY, CDR2 SMNVEV (reference sequence). The CDR3 sequence is 13 residues long. The CDR3 protein is CASSPGHIYEQYF. The CDR3 nucleotides read TGTGCCAGCAGTCCGGGACATATCTACGAGCAGTACTTC.

The chain couples TRBV4-1 to TRBJ2-4, with D perhaps given as TRBD1 or TRBD2 (6 bases each). This CDR3 comprises 16 residues. V was cut by 1 base and J by 3 bases, with 13 bases left in between. Germline CDR1 MGHRA, CDR2 YSYEKL. The chain's CDR3 is CASSQGGARGKNIQYF. The CDR3 DNA reads as TGCGCCAGCAGCCAAGGGGGGGCGCGTGGCAAAAACATTCAGTACTTC.

V usage is TRBV19 and J usage is TRBJ2-1; D possibly corresponds to TRBD2 (6 bases). CDR1 and CDR2 from the germline V gene are LNHDA and SQIVND (reference sequence). CDR3 length: 14 residues. Between the trimmed V and J ends, which lost 6 bases and 3 bases, there was a span of 12 bases. CDR3 in amino acids: CASRLRESYNEQFF. Written as DNA, the CDR3 is TGTGCCAGTAGGTTACGGGAGAGCTACAATGAGCAGTTCTTC.

V and J are TRBV6-5 and TRBJ2-5; 7 bases map to TRBD1. With 5 bases clipped from V and 6 bases from J, the junction kept 6 bases outside the gene matches. Germline-derived CDR1 and CDR2 are MNHEY and SVGAGI. CDR3 size: 13 residues. CDR3 in amino acids: CASSLTGAKTQYF. CDR3 bases: TGTGCCAGCAGTCTAACAGGGGCGAAGACCCAGTACTTC.

V gene TRBV15 combines with J gene TRBJ2-1, with D maybe TRBD1 (6 bases). This CDR3 spans 16 amino acids. The ends were cut back, 3 bases at V and 5 bases at J, with 17 bases in the middle. Looked up from germline, CDR1 is LNHNV and CDR2 is YYDKDF (reference sequence). For the CDR3, the DNA is TGTGCCACCAGCAGGGGGACCGGGACAAACCACAATGAGCAGTTCTTC. This codes for CATSRGTGTNHNEQFF.

The sample holds one count of this clone. The chain recombines TRBV5-1 with TRBJ1-2; D unclear. The CDR3 totals 15 residues. V dropped 2 bases and J dropped 1 base, with 12 bases sitting between them. In germline, CDR1 is SGHRS, CDR2 YFSETQ. The CDR3 bases are TGCGCCAGCAGCTTTGCAGCTCCCATTAACTATGGCTACACCTTC. Translating it yields CASSFAAPINYGYTF.

The V and J genes are TRBV11-2 and TRBJ2-3; D gene unclear. Germline V gene lookup returns CDR1 SGHAT and CDR2 FQNNGV. V shed 4 bases and J shed 4 bases, with 12 bases lying between them. The CDR3 runs to 14 residues. CDR3 coding DNA: TGTGCCAGCAGCTCCCCCCGGGTGGCAGATACGCAGTATTTT. Translation gives CASSSPRVADTQYF.

The rearrangement joins TRBV6-5 to TRBJ2-3, with TRBD2 matching 8 bases. Unmatched junction bases numbered 8, after V lost 6 bases and J lost 3 bases. The germline CDR1 and CDR2 sequences are MNHEY and SVGAGI. This CDR3 has 15 residues. The CDR3 region has the DNA TGTGCCAGCAGGGGAGCGGGAGCGCGGACAGATACGCAGTATTTT. Translation gives CASRGAGARTDTQYF.